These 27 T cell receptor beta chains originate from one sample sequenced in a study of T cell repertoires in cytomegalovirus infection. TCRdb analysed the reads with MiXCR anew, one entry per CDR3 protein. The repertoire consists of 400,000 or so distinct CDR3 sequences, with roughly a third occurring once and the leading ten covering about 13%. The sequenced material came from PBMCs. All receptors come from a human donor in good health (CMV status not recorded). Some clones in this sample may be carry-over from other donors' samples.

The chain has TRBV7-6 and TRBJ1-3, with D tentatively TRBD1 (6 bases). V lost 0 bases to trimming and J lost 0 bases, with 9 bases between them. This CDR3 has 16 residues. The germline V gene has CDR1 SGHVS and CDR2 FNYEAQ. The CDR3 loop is CASSLAGADSGNTIYF. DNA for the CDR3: TGTGCCAGCAGCTTAGCGGGGGCCGACTCTGGAAACACCATATATTTT.

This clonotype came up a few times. The CDR3 region is CASSLALAGVTGELFF. Here the CDR3 DNA reads TGTGCCAGCAGCTTAGCCCTAGCGGGGGTGACCGGGGAGCTGTTTTTT. The chain couples TRBV11-2 to TRBJ2-2, with 10 positions matching TRBD2. With V trimmed by 1 base and J by 5 bases, 4 bases remained unmatched. The CDR3 has 16 residues. The V gene's germline CDR1 is SGHAT and CDR2 FQNNGV.

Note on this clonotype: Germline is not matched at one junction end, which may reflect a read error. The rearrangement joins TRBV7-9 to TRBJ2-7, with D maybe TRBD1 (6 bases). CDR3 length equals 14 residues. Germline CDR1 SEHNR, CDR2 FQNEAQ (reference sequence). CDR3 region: CASSSGQNYYEQSF. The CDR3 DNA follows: TGTGCCAGCAGCTCCGGACAGAACTACTACGAGCAGTCCTTC.

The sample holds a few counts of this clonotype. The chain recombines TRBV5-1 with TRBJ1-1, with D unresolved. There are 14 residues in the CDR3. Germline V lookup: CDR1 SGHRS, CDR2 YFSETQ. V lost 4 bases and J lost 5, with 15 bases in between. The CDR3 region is CASSLKTGETEAFF. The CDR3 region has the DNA TGCGCCAGCAGCCTCAAAACCGGAGAGACTGAAGCTTTCTTT.

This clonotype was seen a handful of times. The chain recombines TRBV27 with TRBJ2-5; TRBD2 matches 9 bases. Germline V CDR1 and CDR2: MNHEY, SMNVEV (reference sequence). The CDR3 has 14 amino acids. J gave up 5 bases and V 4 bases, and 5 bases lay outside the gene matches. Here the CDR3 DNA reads TGTGCCAGCAGTTCCCCTAGCGGGGCGGAGACCCAGTACTTC. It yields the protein CASSSPSGAETQYF.

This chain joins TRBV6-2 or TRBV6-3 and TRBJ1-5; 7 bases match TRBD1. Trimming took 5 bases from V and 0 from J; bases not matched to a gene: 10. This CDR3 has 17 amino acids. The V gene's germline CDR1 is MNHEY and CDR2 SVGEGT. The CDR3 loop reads CASSPGTADYSNQPQHF. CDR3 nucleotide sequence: TGTGCCAGCAGTCCTGGGACAGCGGACTATAGCAATCAGCCCCAGCATTTT.

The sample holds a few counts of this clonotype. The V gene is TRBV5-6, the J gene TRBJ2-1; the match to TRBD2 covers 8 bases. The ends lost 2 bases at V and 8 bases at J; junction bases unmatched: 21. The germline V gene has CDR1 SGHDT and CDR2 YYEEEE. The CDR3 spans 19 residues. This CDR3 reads CASSLNPFRGGGIVDEQFF. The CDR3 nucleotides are TGTGCCAGCAGCTTAAACCCCTTCCGGGGGGGCGGGATAGTGGATGAGCAGTTCTTC.

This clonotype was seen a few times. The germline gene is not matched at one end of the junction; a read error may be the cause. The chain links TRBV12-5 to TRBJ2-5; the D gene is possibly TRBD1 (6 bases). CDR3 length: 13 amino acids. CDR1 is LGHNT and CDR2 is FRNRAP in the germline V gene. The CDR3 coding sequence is TGTGCTAGTGCTTTGGGACACCTGGAGACCCAGTACTTC. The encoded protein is CASALGHLETQYF.

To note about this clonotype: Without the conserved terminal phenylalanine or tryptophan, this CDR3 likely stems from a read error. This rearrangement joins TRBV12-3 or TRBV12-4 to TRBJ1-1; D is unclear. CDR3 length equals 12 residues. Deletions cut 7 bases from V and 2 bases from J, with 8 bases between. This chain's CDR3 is CASTALNTEAFC. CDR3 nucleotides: TGTGCCAGCACTGCGCTAAACACTGAAGCTTTCTGT.

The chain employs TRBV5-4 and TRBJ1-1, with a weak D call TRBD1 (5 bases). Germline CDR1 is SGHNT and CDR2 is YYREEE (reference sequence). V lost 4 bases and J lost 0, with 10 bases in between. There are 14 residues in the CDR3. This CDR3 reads CASSVDIMNTEAFF. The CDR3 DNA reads TGTGCCAGCAGCGTGGACATAATGAACACTGAAGCTTTCTTT.

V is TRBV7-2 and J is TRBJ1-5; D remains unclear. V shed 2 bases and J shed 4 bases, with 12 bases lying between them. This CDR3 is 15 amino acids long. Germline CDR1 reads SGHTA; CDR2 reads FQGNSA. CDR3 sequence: CASSLQLASNQPQHF. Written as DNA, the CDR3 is TGTGCCAGCAGCTTACAGCTAGCATCAAATCAGCCCCAGCATTTT.

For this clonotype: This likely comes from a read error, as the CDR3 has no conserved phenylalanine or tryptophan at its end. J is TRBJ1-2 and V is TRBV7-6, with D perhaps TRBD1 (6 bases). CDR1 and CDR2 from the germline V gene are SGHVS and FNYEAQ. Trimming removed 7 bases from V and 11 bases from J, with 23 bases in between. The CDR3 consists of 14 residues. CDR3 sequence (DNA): TGTGCCAGCACCCCTAAGGAGGGGGTAGGAAGTTACACCATC. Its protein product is CASTPKEGVGSYTI.

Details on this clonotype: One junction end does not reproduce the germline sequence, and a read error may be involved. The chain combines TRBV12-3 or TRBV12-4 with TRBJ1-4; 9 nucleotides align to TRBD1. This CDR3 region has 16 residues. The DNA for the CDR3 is TGTGCCAGCAGTCCGGGACAGGGCGTAACTAATGAAAATCTGTTTTTT. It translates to CASSPGQGVTNENLFF.

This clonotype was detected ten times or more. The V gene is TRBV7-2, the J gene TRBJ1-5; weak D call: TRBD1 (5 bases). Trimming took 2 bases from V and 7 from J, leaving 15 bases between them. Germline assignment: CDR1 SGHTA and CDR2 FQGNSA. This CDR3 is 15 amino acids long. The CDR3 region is CASSLHRARDQPQHF. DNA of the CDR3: TGTGCCAGCAGCTTACATAGGGCGAGGGACCAGCCCCAGCATTTT.

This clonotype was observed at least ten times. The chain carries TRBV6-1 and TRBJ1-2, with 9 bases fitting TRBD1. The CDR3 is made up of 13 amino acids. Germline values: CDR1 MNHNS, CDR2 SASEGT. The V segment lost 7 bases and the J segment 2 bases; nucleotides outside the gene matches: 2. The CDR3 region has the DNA TGTGCCAGCAAAGGACAGGGGAACTATGGCTACACCTTC. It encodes CASKGQGNYGYTF.

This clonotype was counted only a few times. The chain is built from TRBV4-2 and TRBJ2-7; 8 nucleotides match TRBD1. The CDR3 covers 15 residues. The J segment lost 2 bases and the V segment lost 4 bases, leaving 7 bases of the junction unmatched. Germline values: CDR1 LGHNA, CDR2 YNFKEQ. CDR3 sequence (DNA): TGTGCCAGCAGCCCAACCTGGACAGGGACCTACGAGCAGTACTTC. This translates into CASSPTWTGTYEQYF.

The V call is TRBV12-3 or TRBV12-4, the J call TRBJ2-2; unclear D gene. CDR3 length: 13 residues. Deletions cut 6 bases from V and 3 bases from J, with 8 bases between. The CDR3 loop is CASSTSHTGELFF. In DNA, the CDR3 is TGTGCCAGCAGCACCAGTCACACCGGGGAGCTGTTTTTT.

The CDR3 bases are TGTGCCAGCAGAAGGGACAGTAGCAATCAGCCCCAGCATTTT. The encoded protein is CASRRDSSNQPQHF. The V gene is TRBV6-5, the J gene TRBJ1-5; TRBD1 agrees at 7 bases. Germline CDR1 MNHEY, CDR2 SVGAGI. After removal of 6 bases from V and 0 bases from J, the junction contained 2 bases not matched to a gene. This CDR3 contains 14 residues.

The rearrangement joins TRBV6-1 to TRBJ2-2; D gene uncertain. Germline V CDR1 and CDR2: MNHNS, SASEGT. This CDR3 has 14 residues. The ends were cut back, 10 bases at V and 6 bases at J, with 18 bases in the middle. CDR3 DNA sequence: TGTGCCAACGGTGGTTTAAGCATCGCCGGGGAGCTGTTTTTT. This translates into CANGGLSIAGELFF.

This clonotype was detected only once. The chain's CDR3 is CASSRDVLGNTEAFF. CDR3 bases: TGTGCCAGCAGCAGGGACGTCCTAGGGAACACTGAAGCTTTCTTT. J is TRBJ1-1 and V is TRBV6-5; D possibly corresponds to TRBD1 (5 bases). This CDR3 is built from 15 residues. Germline V CDR1 and CDR2: MNHEY, SVGAGI. Trimming left V 6 bases short and J 1 base short, with 15 bases between.

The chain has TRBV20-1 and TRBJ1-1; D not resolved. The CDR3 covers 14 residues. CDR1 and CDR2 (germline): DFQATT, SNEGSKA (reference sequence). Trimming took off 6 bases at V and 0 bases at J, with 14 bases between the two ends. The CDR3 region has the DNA TGCAGTGCAATTAGGACGGTCATGAACACTGAAGCTTTCTTT. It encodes CSAIRTVMNTEAFF.

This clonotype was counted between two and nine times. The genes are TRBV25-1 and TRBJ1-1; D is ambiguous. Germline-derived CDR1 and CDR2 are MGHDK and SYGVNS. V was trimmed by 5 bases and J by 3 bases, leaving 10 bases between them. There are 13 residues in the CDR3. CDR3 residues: CASSKFPHTEAFF. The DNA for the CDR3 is TGTGCCAGCAGTAAATTCCCTCACACTGAAGCTTTCTTT. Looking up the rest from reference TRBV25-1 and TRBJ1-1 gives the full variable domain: EADIYQTPRYLVIGTGKKITLECSQTMGHDKMYWYQQDPGMELHLIHYSYGVNSTEKGDLSSESTVSRIRTEHFPLTLESARPSHTSQYLCASSKFPHTEAFFGQGTRLTVV.

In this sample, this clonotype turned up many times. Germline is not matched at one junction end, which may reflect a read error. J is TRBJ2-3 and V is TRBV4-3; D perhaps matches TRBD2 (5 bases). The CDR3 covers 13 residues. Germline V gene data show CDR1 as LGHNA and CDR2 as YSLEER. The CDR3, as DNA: TGTGCCAGCAGCCAAGATCGAGGGGATACGCAGTATTTT. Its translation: CASSQDRGDTQYF.

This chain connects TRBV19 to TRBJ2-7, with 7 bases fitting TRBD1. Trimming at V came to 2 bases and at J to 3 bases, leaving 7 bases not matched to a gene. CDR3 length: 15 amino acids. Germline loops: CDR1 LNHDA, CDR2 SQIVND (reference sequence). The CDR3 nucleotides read TGTGCCAGTAGTATAACCGGGACAGAGCTCTACGAGCAGTACTTC. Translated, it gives CASSITGTELYEQYF.

The CDR3 bases are TGTGCCAGCAGTGAAAGGGCAGGTTCCTACGAGCAGTACTTC. Its translation: CASSERAGSYEQYF. This chain connects TRBV6-1 to TRBJ2-7; D not resolved. The CDR3 sequence is 14 residues long. V gave up 2 bases and J gave up 1 base, with 9 bases separating them. CDR1 and CDR2 from the germline V gene are MNHNS and SASEGT.

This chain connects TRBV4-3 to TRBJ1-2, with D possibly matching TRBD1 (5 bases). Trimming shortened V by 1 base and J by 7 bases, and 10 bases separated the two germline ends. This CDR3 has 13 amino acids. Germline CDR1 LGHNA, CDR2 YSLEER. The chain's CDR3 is CASSQVQETGYTF. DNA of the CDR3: TGCGCCAGCAGCCAAGTACAGGAAACTGGCTACACCTTC.

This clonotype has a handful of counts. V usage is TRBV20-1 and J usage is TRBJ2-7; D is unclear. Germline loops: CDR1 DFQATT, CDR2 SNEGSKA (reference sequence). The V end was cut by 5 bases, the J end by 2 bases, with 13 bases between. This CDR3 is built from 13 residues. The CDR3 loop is CSAVRPEAYEQYF. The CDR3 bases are TGCAGTGCTGTCCGGCCCGAGGCCTACGAGCAGTACTTC.